The text below deals with one T cell receptor (beta chain). Authors' methods: Amplifying reference gene primers gave estimates of nucleated cell counts. Sequenced by immunoSEQ multiplex PCR; TCRdb stores in-frame clones only, minus some. The V and J calls and clone size come from that table; D and trimming were worked out from the DNA. The repertoire includes 150,000 to 200,000 clones, about nine tenths of them detected once, and roughly 9% sits in the top ten. Participant age was roughly 18 to 100 years, and participants resided in 20 to 30 US areas. Cohort assignment relied on participant-reported clinical history. Resolution of symptoms, clearance, or two negative PCRs was present in recovered Cohort 3 donors. The source of the sample is a study of blood T cell repertoires in COVID-19. The CDR3 has 15 amino acids. Losses at the gene ends were 7 bases for V and 7 bases for J; bases not matched to a gene: 15. CDR1 is SNHLY, CDR2 FYNNEI, per germline.

The chain joins TRBV2 to TRBJ1-2, with TRBD1 matching 7 bases. The clonotype comes from a woman aged 18-29 years who had recovered from COVID-19. Sequencing was carried out using PBMCs or T cells enriched from blood (not recorded which). This CDR3 reads CASIRRGDIGFGYTF. The CDR3 DNA sequence: TGTGCCAGCATACGCAGGGGGGACATTGGATTTGGCTACACCTTC.